A single T cell receptor (beta chain) is shown here with its context. No cognate antigen has been identified for it. Qualities for individual bases were not recorded, and no much larger clone is one base off. Inclusive of the bounding cysteine and phenylalanine, the CDR3 is 15 residues long. The read is trimmed to its CDR3 DNA, 45 bases read in frame from base 1. At the junction V is shortened by 3 bases and J by 0 bases, with 12 bases in between. From a lookup of the germline V gene, CDR1 and CDR2 are SGHAT and FQNNGV. This sample was included in a study of cytomegalovirus exposure and HLA in healthy donors (dated by TCRdb to between 2016 and 2019). Broadly, across the study: According to an earlier analysis of 550 to 700 of the donors, 150 million to 200 million T cells yielded 95 million to 140 million unique TCR beta sequences and about 300 Gb of sequence data. An early release covering more than 500 HLA-typed donors comprised about 320 gigabases of sequencing data and around 80 million unique TCR sequences. The genetic ancestry cluster associated with self-reported Caucasian donors included roughly 84% of the 300 to 400 genotyped donors. The study was designed to test whether signatures of past pathogen exposure could be identified by cataloging public T cell receptors. The study used immunosequencing to profile the T cell repertoires of some 600 subjects and linked those repertoires to cytomegalovirus serostatus. Besides the first cohort of approximately 710 subjects, a separate validation cohort made up of roughly 120 different subjects was used. To predict cytomegalovirus infection status, the study combined high-throughput TCR immunosequencing, statistical association of individual TCRs with disease status, and machine learning. A later analysis re-examined previously published TCR beta repertoires from about 670 donors and added high-resolution HLA genotyping to investigate patterns of TCR occurrence. In the later analysis, no new phenotypic data were used to find candidate immune exposures; instead, reliance was placed on TCR beta sequences and their occurrence across donors. To decide whether each TCR beta V gene segment behaved as functional or pseudogenic, an earlier analysis of approximately 590 of the donors relied on high-throughput TCR beta sequencing. Donor age, sex, ethnicity and CMV serostatus were collected together with the repertoire data. A later genetic analysis used genome-wide SNP genotypes for about three fifths of the roughly 700 donors, treating that subset as a discovery cohort. Every discovery cohort repertoire had been produced on one sequencing platform. Both class I and class II loci were covered by HLA typing, at four-digit resolution. Typing coverage varied by locus: roughly 620-640 donors for A, B, C, DRB1 and DQB1; approximately 560 for DQA1; more than 600 for DPA1; fewer than 480 for DPB1. Roughly 5 DR-DQ haplotypes were handled as single units for association and clustering, since linkage in the cohort was strong. Across approximately 400 genotyped donors of the cohort, an average of about 200,000 unique TCR beta nucleotide sequences per donor were sequenced, and roughly 20% of those sequences were non-productive.

The cohort comprised approximately 700 healthy bone marrow donors. Cohort members were all nominally healthy when sampled, although unrecorded immune exposures were likely present. The donor was CMV seronegative and was included in the group of over 300 seronegative cohort members. Each donor provided a peripheral blood sample, and peripheral blood mononuclear cells were used for TCR beta sequencing. Genomic DNA was extracted from the blood cell samples with the Qiagen DNeasy Blood Extraction Kit. Receptor libraries were prepared by the immunoSEQ multiplex PCR assay. For the multiplex PCR, a mixture combining 60 forward primers for TCR Vbeta segments and 13 reverse primers for TCR Jbeta segments was used. Amplification of the CDR3 region of rearranged TCR beta genes was performed with a multiplex PCR assay on genomic DNA. Amplified TCR beta libraries were sequenced as 87-base-pair reads on the Illumina HiSeq System. As for the original processing: A later analysis tallied roughly 76 million unique TCR beta chains across the 700 or so repertoires, and around 10 million of those chains were shared by two or more donors. Raw reads were error-corrected and collapsed into unique sequences with a nearest-neighbor algorithm that merged closely related sequences to remove PCR and sequencing errors. CDR3 sequences were aligned to IMGT reference sequences to assign V, D and J gene segments. For a sequence to be retained, at least a six-nucleotide match to both a V gene segment and a J gene segment was required. A rearrangement counted as productive if the CDR3 had no stop codons and remained in frame with V and J, and every other rearrangement counted as non-productive. CDR3 was defined according to IMGT convention as the region running from the second conserved V-encoded cysteine to the conserved J-encoded phenylalanine. The earlier analysis of some 600 of the donors excluded sequences that lacked an unambiguous match to a single V gene segment. An earlier analysis of a few hundred of the donors called V segments functional above 56.7% productive rearrangements and segregating when the between-donor standard deviation exceeded 5%. A statistical classification framework was developed to diagnose cytomegalovirus status using the catalog of TCR beta chain sequences. V and J gene assignment, in a later analysis, came from comparing TCR nucleotide sequences with IMGT/GENE-DB human TR gene sequences. A later analysis assigned CDR3 sequences and most-parsimonious VDJ recombination scenarios with the TCRdist pipeline. In a later analysis, each TCR beta chain was defined by its CDR3 amino acid sequence together with its V-gene family, and reads lacking a unique V-gene family were excluded. A later analysis removed 600 or so highly shared, low-generation-probability nucleotide sequences to deal with suspected cross-contamination and a sequencing artifact. A later analysis calculated a clonal expansion index for each public chain from normalized within-repertoire ranks of inferred template counts. In a later analysis, generation probabilities were computed with a VDJ recombination model fitted to out-of-frame rearrangements, and the resulting probabilities were checked against IGoR. In a later analysis, hypergeometric tests were used to score TCR-TCR, TCR-HLA and TCR-CMV co-occurrence, with a repertoire-size bias correction applied to TCR pairs. A later analysis estimated false discovery rates by permuting HLA or CMV assignments 20 times. In a later analysis, co-occurring TCRs were grouped using DBSCAN, and TCRdist sequence similarity was added for clustering within HLA-allele-positive subsets. Co-occurrence clustering excluded repertoires with fewer than 30,000 or more than 120,000 public chains, plus five with anomalous nucleotide sharing. Sourced from immuneACCESS, this table was stored by TCRdb with only in-frame sequences that have V and J called. A share of the clones is absent; for the studies checked, an unresolved V gene accounts for under half, and the remainder has no known explanation. V and J calls and clone size follow that table, whereas D and trimming were derived from the DNA. In this sample the table shows about 190,000 clones, about nine tenths of which occur a single time. The ten largest clonotypes hold over 1% of the sample.

Paper-wide results and their limitations: Most TCR sequences were observed very rarely across donors, whereas some public TCRs were present in many individuals. In a later analysis, HLA-associated TCR beta chains were found to be more clonally expanded and to have lower generation probabilities than equally common non-associated chains. A later analysis found that TCR association rates varied across HLA loci, with DRB1 alleles showing the most associated TCRs and HLA-C alleles the fewest. Three of the identified cytomegalovirus-associated TCR beta chains were confirmed in vitro to be specific for cytomegalovirus antigens. A further reported finding was that TCR beta sequences accurately predicted the HLA-A and HLA-B alleles for most subjects in the first cohort. Some IMGT-functional V segments, including TRBV6-2 and TRBV6-3, could not be distinguished by the 87-base-pair reads and were therefore excluded. For the cohort, immune exposure information was limited to CMV serostatus. In an earlier analysis of 500 to 650 of the donors, most TCR beta V segments appeared in productive rearrangements about 90% or about 30% of the time, broadly matching IMGT annotations. According to the authors, the approach could potentially be generalized to other disease states and immunological phenotypes. In a later genetic analysis, fewer N-insertions in productive TCRs were reported among donors in an Asian-associated ancestry cluster than the roughly 700-donor mean. The earlier analysis of approximately 540 of the donors excluded some 15 rarely observed V segments, including chromosome 9 orphons, because counts were too low. When HLA alleles, especially DR and DQ, strongly co-occurred, attributing TCR associations to individual alleles was difficult. According to a later analysis, parvovirus B19, influenza, CMV and Epstein-Barr virus appeared linked to several top co-occurrence clusters. Linkage disequilibrium might explain the correlated functional status among segregating V segments, but an unknown experimental factor could not be excluded. In a later analysis, some 17,000 TCR beta sequences were associated with specific HLA alleles at a false discovery rate of 0.05. A group of highly shared sequence variants was considered likely to be a technical artifact of the sequencing pipeline. In the study, 164 TCR beta chains were listed as associated with cytomegalovirus. In a later genetic analysis, a missense DCLRE1C variant was associated with V-gene and J-gene trimming of TCR beta chains, and the association was replicated in an independent cohort. This cohort had only TCR beta chains sequenced, and the lack of alpha or paired-chain data limited which features could be detected. In both the original and validation cohorts, the classifier was reported to diagnose cytomegalovirus status with high specificity and sensitivity. In a later analysis, most CMV-associated TCR beta chains were found to appear HLA-restricted, with HLA associations seemingly driven largely by CMV exposure. Because some donors lacked HLA typing at each locus, the association tests relied only on the typed subset. Roughly uniform sequencing depth across donors was assumed in presence/absence analyses, although this assumption may not hold.

Specimen: PBMCs. The sequence is built from TRBV11-2 and TRBJ2-7, with the identity of the D gene unclear. This TCR was recovered from a man aged 30-40 years in good health and CMV-seronegative. The DNA sequence reads TGTGCCAGCAGCTTGGCCCCTGACTCCTCCTACGAGCAGTACTTC. Translated, it reads CASSLAPDSSYEQYF.